This T cell receptor (beta chain) emerged from a study of blood T cell repertoires in COVID-19. The overall study: The samples span acute and convalescent COVID-19 from the United States, Italy and Spain.

The CDR3 length is 13 residues. Germline CDR1 and CDR2: LGHDT and YNNKEL (reference sequence). Trimming removed 6 bases from V and 5 bases from J, with 11 bases in between. Original handling: Cell counts per sample came from amplifying reference gene primers. Sequencing used immunoSEQ multiplex PCR; TCRdb keeps in-frame clones, though not all of them. V and J calls and clone size are copied from that table; D and trimming were computed from the DNA. The table has 250,000 or so clones, about four fifths seen once. The rearrangement uses TRBV3-1 (or the pseudogene TRBV3-2) and TRBJ1-3; TRBD1 might be the D (5 bases). Sequenced: PBMCs or T cells enriched from blood (not recorded which). The sequence came from a woman aged 40-49 years who had been exposed to COVID-19. CDR3 loop: CASSRQLRNTIYF. The CDR3 DNA reads TGTGCCAGCAGTAGACAGCTGAGAAACACCATATATTTT.